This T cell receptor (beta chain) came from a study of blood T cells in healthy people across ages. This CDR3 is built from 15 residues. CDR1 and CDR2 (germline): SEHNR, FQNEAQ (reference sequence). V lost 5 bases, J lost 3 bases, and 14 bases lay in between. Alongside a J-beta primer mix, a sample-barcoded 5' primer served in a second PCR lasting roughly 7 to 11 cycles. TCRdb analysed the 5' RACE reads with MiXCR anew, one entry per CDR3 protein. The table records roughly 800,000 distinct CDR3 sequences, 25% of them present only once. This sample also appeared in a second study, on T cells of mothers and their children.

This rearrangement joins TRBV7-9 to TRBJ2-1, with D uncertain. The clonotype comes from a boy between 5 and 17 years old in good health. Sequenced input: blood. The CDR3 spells CASSPNRVGYNEQFF. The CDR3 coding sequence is TGTGCCAGCAGCCCAAATCGGGTGGGCTACAATGAGCAGTTCTTC.